This is a list of T cell receptor beta chains from one sample in a study of blood T cell repertoires in COVID-19. Some clones are missing from TCRdb's copy, which holds only in-frame ones; the method was immunoSEQ multiplex PCR. Of some 270,000 clones detected, 80% to 90% appear once; the ten largest clones hold about 2.9%. The specimen was PBMCs or T cells enriched from blood (not recorded which). These receptors all stem from a woman in her 40s who had been exposed to COVID-19. CDR3s include the opening cysteine and the closing phenylalanine or tryptophan. A D gene is named only where the DNA matches it firmly. Some rows mark clone size as missing; the rest say once, few, many or name a class of expanded clone.

TRBD1	NA	TRBV2	TRBJ1-1	CASRLTGSTEAFF	TGTGCCAGCAGGCTGACAGGGAGCACTGAAGCTTTCTTT
TRBD1	NA	TRBV4-3	TRBJ1-1	CASSPSDRVNTEAFF	TGCGCCAGCAGCCCATCCGACAGGGTGAACACTGAAGCTTTCTTT
NA	NA	TRBV19	TRBJ2-1	CASSIDVFPRQADEQFF	TGTGCCAGTAGTATAGATGTTTTTCCTCGACAGGCGGATGAGCAGTTCTTC
NA	few	TRBV12-3/TRBV12-4	TRBJ2-5	CASSSRGETQYF	TGTGCCAGCAGTTCTCGGGGAGAGACCCAGTACTTC
NA	NA	TRBV2	TRBJ1-4	CASSEAFGLPNEKLFF	TGTGCCAGCAGTGAAGCGTTCGGGTTACCTAATGAAAAACTGTTTTTT
TRBD1	few	TRBV5-5	TRBJ1-2	CASNTQGAYGYTF	TGTGCCAGCAATACCCAGGGGGCATATGGCTACACCTTC
NA	NA	TRBV28	TRBJ1-2	CASSTPKLF	TGTGCCAGCAGTACCCCTAAGCTCTTC
TRBD2	NA	TRBV4-1	TRBJ2-2	CASSQDNDSGGAHTGELFF	TGCGCCAGCAGCCAAGACAACGATAGCGGGGGGGCCCACACCGGGGAGCTGTTTTTT
TRBD1	NA	TRBV2	TRBJ1-1	CASSSGGTEAFF	TGTGCCAGCAGTTCAGGGGGTACTGAAGCTTTCTTT
NA	NA	TRBV27	TRBJ2-4	CASSLKSGGATKNIQYF	TGTGCCAGCAGTTTAAAGTCGGGGGGCGCGACCAAAAACATTCAGTACTTC
TRBD2	NA	TRBV7-2	TRBJ2-7	CASRSSGGAYEQYF	TGTGCCAGCAGATCTAGCGGGGGGGCCTACGAGCAGTACTTC
NA	few	TRBV7-2	TRBJ1-2	CASSLKLDYGYTF	TGTGCCAGCAGCTTAAAACTCGACTATGGCTACACCTTC